This TCR beta chain was sequenced during a study of CD8+CD57+ T cells in acquired aplastic anemia. Study-wide results and limits: Between the patient and control groups, CD8+ Simpson's diversity did not differ significantly.

In patients chosen for sequencing, flow cytometry had shown CD8+CD57+ cell expansion. The template used for profiling TCR beta VDJ and CDR3 was genomic DNA. TCRdb redid the calling of the reads with MiXCR, one entry per CDR3 protein. The data show about 160,000 distinct CDR3 sequences, about 70% seen once. V lost 5 bases, J lost 5 bases, and 21 bases lay in between. The V gene's germline CDR1 is SGHVS and CDR2 FQNEAQ. The CDR3 consists of 16 residues. This clonotype was detected a few times. The antigen remains undetermined. Sequenced sample: sorted CD4+, CD8+, or CD8+CD57+ T cells (not recorded which) from PBMCs. The V and J genes are TRBV7-8 and TRBJ1-1; possibly TRBD1 for D (6 bases). This clonotype originated in a human donor with aplastic anemia. For the CDR3, the DNA is TGTGCCAGCAGCCAATGGGGTCAGGGGACGGGGACTGAAGCTTTCTTT. This translates into CASSQWGQGTGTEAFF.